The source of this T cell receptor (beta chain) is a study of Tregs in tolerant kidney transplant recipients. Germline CDR1 SGHTA, CDR2 FQGNSA. The CDR3 runs 15 residues. The nonmyeloablative bone marrow transplants came from related graft donors, with transient mixed chimerism. Unstimulated Tregs (CD4+CD25+CD127-) and CD4+CD25- non-Tregs were sorted from PBMCs. Here immunoSEQ multiplex PCR was the method, and the copy in TCRdb shows in-frame clones only, minus some. The repertoire has about 100,000 clones, over 85% of them found once; the top ten carry around 1.5%. This chain links TRBV7-2 with TRBJ2-5, with D uncertain. The last part of the DNA fits TRBJ2-7 better; the J call may be wrong. This TCR came from a human patient who received a combined kidney and bone marrow transplant. Some T cells may be provided by the graft donor. This sample comprised CD4+ T cells from blood (PBMCs), obtained 12 months after the transplant. The CDR3, as DNA: TGTGCCAGCAGCCATACTTATGACAAGATCTACGAGCAGTACTTC. This encodes CASSHTYDKIYEQYF.